What follows is one TCR beta chain and its context. Original analysis: It was from reference gene primer amplification that nucleated cell counts were estimated. Produced via immunoSEQ multiplex PCR; TCRdb's table is partial and in-frame only. Clone size and V and J calls were adopted from that table, with D and trimming inferred from the DNA. The sample has under 65,000 clones, 91% seen once. The data originate from a study of blood T cell repertoires in COVID-19. Study summary: Both acute and convalescent COVID-19 samples were obtained from the United States, Italy and Spain. The analysed material was cDNA or gDNA that came from T cells, B-cell-depleted T cells, or PBMCs.

Sequences were obtained from peripheral blood. The receptor was derived from a man aged 50 or older with acute or convalescent COVID-19.

CDR3 in DNA: TGTGCCAGTAGTACCGGGACAGAAGGACTAGCCAAAAACATTCAGTACTTC. This encodes CASSTGTEGLAKNIQYF. This chain links TRBV19 with TRBJ2-4; 7 positions agree with TRBD1. Germline loops: CDR1 LNHDA, CDR2 SQIVND (reference sequence). The V and J ends lost 4 bases and 0 bases, in that order; junction bases with no gene match: 9. The CDR3 extends over 17 amino acids.